Each of the 31 T cell receptor beta chains below was sequenced from the same sample in a study of Ad26.COV2.S vaccination and SARS-CoV-2 variants. Some clones are missing from TCRdb's copy, which holds only in-frame ones; the method was immunoSEQ multiplex PCR. The sample carries about 350,000 clones, roughly 94% recorded once. Source: peripheral blood, taken after recovery from COVID-19. The origin of the receptors is a human donor who had recovered from COVID-19.

The rearrangement links TRBV2 to TRBJ2-5, with D uncertain. The CDR3 extends over 14 amino acids. The ends were cut back, 2 bases at V and 0 bases at J, with 7 bases in the middle. Germline V lookup: CDR1 SNHLY, CDR2 FYNNEI. The CDR3 DNA reads TGTGCCAGCAGTGAATTTCCCCACCAAGAGACCCAGTACTTC. Protein: CASSEFPHQETQYF.

This chain connects TRBV7-2 to TRBJ1-1; TRBD1 matches at 10 bases. V gave up 5 bases and J gave up 4 bases; unmatched junction bases: 7. The CDR3 spans 15 residues. The germline CDR1 and CDR2 sequences are SGHTA and FQGNSA. The CDR3 region is CASSVPGQGTTEAFF. CDR3 in DNA: TGTGCCAGCAGCGTACCGGGACAGGGGACCACTGAAGCTTTCTTT.

The rearrangement uses TRBV4-3 and TRBJ1-6; D remains unclear. This CDR3 contains 14 residues. CDR1 is LGHNA, CDR2 YSLEER, per germline. The V and J ends lost 6 bases and 7 bases respectively, with 13 bases between them. DNA of the CDR3: TGCGCCAGCAGTTCCGGGGTCGGGAATTCACCCCTCCACTTT. This encodes CASSSGVGNSPLHF.

V and J are TRBV6-5 and TRBJ2-5; D is perhaps TRBD2 (5 bases). CDR1 and CDR2 (germline): MNHEY, SVGAGI. The CDR3 runs to 13 residues. V shed 4 bases and J shed 7 bases, with 13 bases lying between them. The CDR3 is CASSSPGYRTQYF. The CDR3 nucleotides are TGTGCCAGCAGTTCCCCGGGGTACCGGACCCAGTACTTC.

The J gene is TRBJ1-1, the V gene TRBV18, with TRBD1 identical over 7 bases. This CDR3 contains 15 residues. CDR1 and CDR2 from the germline V gene are KGHSH and LQKENI. Unmatched junction bases numbered 14, after V lost 5 bases and J lost 8 bases. The CDR3 DNA sequence: TGTGCCAGCTCATCGCCCGGACAGGATATGGGGGAAGCTTTCTTT. It specifies CASSSPGQDMGEAFF. Together with reference TRBV18 and TRBJ1-1, the CDR3 gives the full variable domain: NAGVMQNPRHLVRRRGQEARLRCSPMKGHSHVYWYRQLPEEGLKFMVYLQKENIIDESGMPKERFSAEFPKEGPSILRIQQVVRGDSAAYFCASSSPGQDMGEAFFGQGTRLTVV.

The chain joins TRBV12-3 or TRBV12-4 to TRBJ1-5; D is unclear. The CDR3 is 12 residues long. V dropped 8 bases and J dropped 2 bases, with 7 bases sitting between them. CDR3 sequence: CASRRGNQPQHF. DNA for the CDR3: TGTGCCAGCCGGAGGGGCAATCAGCCCCAGCATTTT.

This rearrangement joins TRBV19 to TRBJ1-5; 10 positions agree with TRBD1. CDR1 is LNHDA, CDR2 SQIVND, per germline (reference sequence). Unmatched junction bases numbered 15, after V lost 3 bases and J lost 4 bases. This CDR3 is 19 amino acids long. The CDR3 region has the DNA TGTGCCAGTAGTATTATGACAGGGGGCCCCCCCAGATCGAATCAGCCCCAGCATTTT. It yields the protein CASSIMTGGPPRSNQPQHF.

This chain links TRBV25-1 with TRBJ1-3; perhaps TRBD1 as D (6 bases). The V gene lost 1 base and the J gene lost 0 bases, with 13 bases spanning the gap. CDR1 and CDR2 from the germline V gene are MGHDK and SYGVNS. The CDR3 consists of 17 residues. The chain's CDR3 is CASSEFRGPSSGNTIYF. Here the CDR3 DNA reads TGTGCCAGCAGTGAATTTCGGGGGCCGAGCTCTGGAAACACCATATATTTT.

The genes are TRBV9 and TRBJ1-1; 7 nucleotides line up with TRBD1. This CDR3 is built from 16 residues. Per germline, CDR1 SGDLS and CDR2 YYNGEE. Trimming cost V 3 bases and J 1 base; bases outside gene matches: 9. The CDR3 DNA reads as TGTGCCAGCAGCGCCCGTCTACAGGGGACGAACACTGAAGCTTTCTTT. This encodes CASSARLQGTNTEAFF.

The chain recombines TRBV6-6 with TRBJ1-3; tentative D call: TRBD1 (6 bases). Germline CDR1 reads MNHNY; CDR2 reads SVGAGI (reference sequence). Trimming removed 7 bases at V and 7 bases at J, with 17 bases between. The CDR3 is made up of 14 amino acids. CDR3 amino acids: CASTDWPRGNTIYF. The CDR3 region has the DNA TGTGCCAGCACCGACTGGCCCAGGGGCAACACCATATATTTT.

CDR3 DNA sequence: TGTGCCAGCAGCTTAGATGAGGGGGCAGAGGACCTCTCCGAGCAGTACTTC. This codes for CASSLDEGAEDLSEQYF. This chain connects TRBV11-2 to TRBJ2-7, with TRBD1 matching 7 bases. The germline V gene encodes CDR1 SGHAT and CDR2 FQNNGV. V shed 0 bases, J shed 6 bases, and the junction held 14 bases outside the gene matches. The CDR3 length is 17 residues.

This chain uses TRBV2 with TRBJ2-1; D is perhaps TRBD2 (5 bases). V lost 0 bases to trimming and J lost 8 bases, with 8 bases between them. The CDR3 covers 13 residues. The germline CDR1 and CDR2 sequences are SNHLY and FYNNEI. The CDR3 protein is CASSEAGSDEQFF. For the CDR3, the DNA is TGTGCCAGCAGTGAAGCAGGGAGCGATGAGCAGTTCTTC.

This rearrangement joins TRBV29-1 to TRBJ2-6; 13 nucleotides align to TRBD2. This CDR3 contains 17 residues. Unmatched junction bases numbered 9, after V lost 7 bases and J lost 3 bases. Germline V gene lookup returns CDR1 SQVTM and CDR2 ANQGSEA. The CDR3 DNA reads TGCAGCGCCTACACTAGCGGGGGGGCCGGTGGGGCCAACGTCCTGACTTTC. Amino acid sequence: CSAYTSGGAGGANVLTF.

The rearrangement joins TRBV19 to TRBJ1-4; TRBD1 matches 7 bases. The junction had 12 bases not matched to a gene; V was cut back by 4 bases and J by 7 bases. The CDR3 covers 16 residues. Germline assignment: CDR1 LNHDA and CDR2 SQIVND (reference sequence). CDR3: CASSRSSGTEGEKLFF. The CDR3 DNA sequence: TGTGCCAGTAGTAGAAGTTCCGGGACAGAAGGTGAAAAACTGTTTTTT.

This clone has more than one count but fewer than ten. Other DNA variants within this sample encode the same CDR3. V and J are TRBV12-3 or TRBV12-4 and TRBJ1-2; unclear D gene. V lost 1 base and J lost 4, with 4 bases in between. This CDR3 comprises 12 residues. The CDR3: CASSLDSYGYTF. In DNA, the CDR3 is TGTGCCAGCAGTTTAGACAGCTATGGCTACACCTTC.

This clone was seen just once. The V gene is TRBV27, the J gene TRBJ2-5; 9 bases are a match to TRBD1. The germline V gene encodes CDR1 MNHEY and CDR2 SMNVEV (reference sequence). The trim removed 6 bases at V and 4 bases at J, leaving 12 bases unmatched. The CDR3 runs to 16 residues. The CDR3 coding sequence is TGTGCCAGCAGCTTTATCGCGACAGGGGGTCGAGAGACCCAGTACTTC. Translated, it gives CASSFIATGGRETQYF.

The CDR3 loop is CASSKGTDKYEQYF. The CDR3 bases are TGTGCCAGCAGCAAGGGGACAGATAAATACGAGCAGTACTTC. The chain couples TRBV9 to TRBJ2-7; 7 bases line up with TRBD1. The CDR3 has 14 amino acids. The germline V gene encodes CDR1 SGDLS and CDR2 YYNGEE. Trimming cost V 4 bases and J 4 bases; bases outside gene matches: 8.

The chain uses TRBV28 and TRBJ2-7, with TRBD1 identical over 9 bases. With 6 bases clipped from V and 3 bases from J, the junction kept 9 bases outside the gene matches. CDR3 length equals 15 residues. CDR1 is MDHEN, CDR2 SYDVKM, per germline. CDR3: CASRPSGTGLYEQYF. In nucleotides, the CDR3 is TGTGCCAGCAGGCCCTCCGGGACAGGGCTCTACGAGCAGTACTTC.

The genes are TRBV5-1 and TRBJ2-3, with unresolved D. Germline values: CDR1 SGHRS, CDR2 YFSETQ. The CDR3 spans 16 residues. Trimming cost V 0 bases and J 2 bases, with 13 bases left between them. CDR3 residues: CASSLGKTPVTDTQYF. In DNA form, the CDR3 reads TGCGCCAGCAGCTTGGGTAAGACGCCGGTCACAGATACGCAGTATTTT.

The chain carries TRBV4-3 and TRBJ2-6; D unclear. The V gene lost 0 bases and the J gene lost 4 bases, with 7 bases spanning the gap. The CDR3 is made up of 15 amino acids. Germline values: CDR1 LGHNA, CDR2 YSLEER. CDR3 sequence (DNA): TGCGCCAGCAGCCAAGATGAAGGGGGGGCCAACGTCCTGACTTTC. The encoded protein is CASSQDEGGANVLTF.

This chain connects TRBV3-1 (or the pseudogene TRBV3-2) to TRBJ2-3, with D possibly TRBD2 on 5 matching bases. Germline V gene data show CDR1 as LGHDT and CDR2 as YNNKEL (reference sequence). V dropped 0 bases and J dropped 5 bases, with 12 bases sitting between them. CDR3 length: 15 amino acids. CDR3 sequence reads: CASSQDLRAQDTQYF. The CDR3, as DNA: TGTGCCAGCAGCCAAGATTTGAGGGCCCAAGATACGCAGTATTTT.

A note on this clone: Other nucleotide sequences from this sample produce the same CDR3. CDR3 in amino acids: CASSPGTVYGYTF. The CDR3 nucleotides read TGTGCCAGCAGCCCTGGGACAGTCTATGGCTACACCTTC. The V call is TRBV11-2, the J call TRBJ1-2; 7 bases fit TRBD1. The CDR3 runs to 13 residues. CDR1 is SGHAT and CDR2 is FQNNGV in the germline V gene. Trimming at V came to 5 bases and at J to 4 bases, leaving 4 bases not matched to a gene.

Details on this clone: An end of the junction does not agree with germline; a read error may underlie this. The V gene is TRBV5-6, the J gene TRBJ1-1; tentative D call: TRBD1 (5 bases). The CDR3 loop spans 15 amino acids. Germline-derived CDR1 and CDR2 are SGHDT and YYEEEE. CDR3 loop: CASSLGRGGNAEAFF. The CDR3 nucleotides read TGTGCCAGCAGCTTGGGCCGTGGGGGGAACGCTGAAGCTTTCTTT.

There are a few counts of this clone. The rearrangement links TRBV5-1 to TRBJ1-2; D remains unclear. This CDR3 region has 15 residues. Trimming removed 3 bases at V and 7 bases at J, with 19 bases between. Germline values: CDR1 SGHRS, CDR2 YFSETQ. CDR3 sequence reads: CASSYQAEMGSGYTF. CDR3 nucleotide sequence: TGCGCCAGCAGCTACCAGGCCGAGATGGGAAGTGGCTACACCTTC.

This clone was counted between two and nine times. This chain connects TRBV3-1 (or the pseudogene TRBV3-2) to TRBJ1-5; no clear D gene. This CDR3 spans 16 amino acids. V lost 0 bases, J lost 3 bases, and 12 bases lay in between. CDR1 LGHDT and CDR2 YNNKEL come from the germline V gene (reference sequence). CDR3 coding DNA: TGTGCCAGCAGCCAAGAATCCGTAGGCCCCAATCAGCCCCAGCATTTT. It is translated as CASSQESVGPNQPQHF.

V and J are TRBV5-6 and TRBJ2-2; D is undetermined. The CDR3 consists of 14 residues. CDR1 is SGHDT and CDR2 is YYEEEE in the germline V gene. The V end was cut by 3 bases, the J end by 1 base, with 7 bases between. The CDR3 DNA follows: TGTGCCAGCAGCTCGACACTGAACACCGGGGAGCTGTTTTTT. It specifies CASSSTLNTGELFF.

This chain joins TRBV11-2 and TRBJ1-1; possible D gene TRBD1, 5 bases. The germline V and J ends were trimmed by 1 base and 5 bases, with 8 bases remaining between them. The CDR3 length is 13 residues. Per the germline V gene, CDR1 is SGHAT and CDR2 is FQNNGV. The CDR3 DNA reads TGTGCCAGCAGCTTAGGACAGATGACTGAAGCTTTCTTT. It encodes CASSLGQMTEAFF.

The chain joins TRBV28 to TRBJ1-3; perhaps TRBD1 as D (6 bases). The CDR3 loop spans 13 amino acids. V was trimmed by 8 bases and J by 0 bases, leaving 8 bases between them. The V gene's germline CDR1 is MDHEN and CDR2 SYDVKM. CDR3 region: CASGGASGNTIYF. DNA for the CDR3: TGTGCCAGCGGGGGGGCCTCTGGAAACACCATATATTTT.

The V gene is TRBV7-2, the J gene TRBJ1-3; D perhaps matches TRBD1 (5 bases). The CDR3 is 19 residues long. Trimming took off 2 bases at V and 0 bases at J, with 20 bases between the two ends. Germline CDR1 SGHTA, CDR2 FQGNSA. The chain's CDR3 is CASSLRGGQNRGSGNTIYF. The CDR3 region has the DNA TGTGCCAGCAGCTTACGGGGGGGTCAGAACAGAGGCTCTGGAAACACCATATATTTT. Complete variable domain (other parts from reference TRBV7-2 and TRBJ1-3): GAGVSQSPSNKVTEKGKDVELRCDPISGHTALYWYRQSLGQGLEFLIYFQGNSAPDKSGLPSDRFSAERTGGSVSTLTIQRTQQEDSAVYLCASSLRGGQNRGSGNTIYFGEGSWLTVV.

The chain recombines TRBV9 with TRBJ2-2; 8 positions agree with TRBD2. V lost 3 bases and J lost 1; bases outside the gene matches: 8. The CDR3 sequence is 17 residues long. CDR1 is SGDLS, CDR2 YYNGEE, per germline. The DNA for the CDR3 is TGTGCCAGCAGCGCTCCTTTAGCGGGGAAGAACACCGGGGAGCTGTTTTTT. Its protein is CASSAPLAGKNTGELFF.

This rearrangement joins TRBV5-6 to TRBJ1-4; weak D call: TRBD1 (6 bases). Germline V CDR1 and CDR2: SGHDT, YYEEEE. Trimming removed 4 bases at V and 2 bases at J, with 12 bases between. This CDR3 region has 15 residues. This CDR3 reads CASSPRQATNEKLFF. The CDR3 DNA reads TGTGCCAGCAGCCCCAGACAGGCGACTAATGAAAAACTGTTTTTT.